This T cell receptor (beta chain) was identified during a study of T cells in Graves' hyperthyroidism and ophthalmopathy (dated by TCRdb to between 2018 and 2021). In the study overall: Peripheral blood was sampled at the time of initial diagnosis, prior to any treatment. After sampling, hyperthyroidism patients received methimazole starting at 30 mg daily, and ophthalmopathy patients received high-dose intravenous methylprednisolone. The study also compared thyroid tissue and blood T-cell repertoires from several Graves' hyperthyroidism patients. To identify TCR V-J signatures that set the groups apart, the researchers used a discovery cohort of 95 to 100 patients, made up of 43 with Graves' ophthalmopathy and some 56 with stable Graves' hyperthyroidism. The approximately 95 discovery patients were divided at random into training and test sets in a 7:3 ratio. The paper describes TCR Vbeta CDR3 sequencing of 120 to 150 peripheral blood samples, made up of some 42 ophthalmopathy patients, approximately 73 hyperthyroidism patients and about 17 progressor patients. Whether ophthalmopathy could be predicted prospectively was tested in an independent validation cohort made up of approximately 19 hyperthyroidism patients plus 17 patients who later progressed to ophthalmopathy. Points the paper makes about the study in general: No statistical method was used to set the sample size in advance, and investigators knew the group allocation. In validation, progression to ophthalmopathy was predicted by the model with nearly 71% sensitivity and 72% to 85% specificity, a median of 6.5 months before onset. Most expanded thyroid clonotypes (frequency above 0.001) were also detected in blood, a finding suggesting that blood repertoires may reflect thyroid immune responses. A 13 V-J signature model separated ophthalmopathy from stable hyperthyroidism, with approximately 87% sensitivity and roughly 81% specificity in cross-validation and 80%/75% in testing.

In this sample, this clonotype turned up many times. Its antigen remains unidentified. No base quality information exists; no much larger clone differs at one position. In the ophthalmopathy patients, disease was moderately to severely active, with a Clinical Activity Score of 3 or more, a NOSPECS grade of 4 or more, and a duration of less than 3 months. Exclusion was applied to patients with uncontrolled infections, other autoimmune diseases, pregnancy or lactation. Diagnoses relied on clinical symptoms, serum thyroxine and TRAb, thyroid ultrasound and orbital computed tomography. Ficoll-Paque density gradient centrifugation was used to isolate PBMCs from approximately 11 ml of fresh peripheral blood. Trizol reagent was used to extract total RNA, and RNA quality was then checked on an Agilent 2100 Bioanalyzer. Amplification of TCR beta CDR3 regions was carried out from RNA transcripts. The first round of RT-PCR for the TCR CDR3 was performed with the HTBI primer set and the Qiagen OneStep RT-PCR kit. A second multiplex PCR round built the libraries, followed by size selection and purification. Sequencing of the libraries was done on an Illumina HiSeq2000 using paired-end 100 bp reads. Processing in the source paper ran as follows. SOAPnuke was used to process the raw data, removing reads that contained adapters or uncalled bases, had a mean Phred below 15, or lacked an exact match to the constant primer or identifier. COPE v1.2.5 was used to merge high-quality paired reads, and clonotypes were defined as unique nucleotide sequences. MiTCR v1.1 was used to align the clonotypes against IMGT TRBV, TRBD and TRBJ reference segments. The analysis included only V-J combinations with a frequency above 0.0001, which together covered 99% to 99.2% of the repertoires. The TCS score was defined as the ratio of F50 (clonal expansion) to E x V (chaos), calculated using BLOSUM62-based TCRdist between CDR3 peptides within each V-J. Welch's t-statistics and random forest reduced several hundred V-J features to 13, which were used in a naive Bayes classifier (R e1071). The public sequencing data were trimmed at Q25 with fastp and processed into clonotypes with MiXCR by TCRdb, which kept only in-frame beta chains. Entries that share a CDR3 protein sequence are merged under the most common genes and DNA. None of the V and J calls come from the authors' own analysis; TCRdb made them. This sample comprises 300,000 to 500,000 distinct CDR3 sequences, about 14% of them detected only once. The top ten constitute around 30% of the sample.

From V the trimming removes 6 bases and from J it removes 3 bases, while the gene matches leave 10 bases of the junction unaccounted for. The CDR3, from cysteine to phenylalanine, totals 14 residues. The CDR3 DNA has 42 bases and is translated from base 1. CDR1 and CDR2, per the germline V gene (reference sequence), are DFQATT and SNEGSKA. The sample was blood. This TCR came from a man aged 50 to 59 with Graves' ophthalmopathy. The chain uses TRBV20-1 and TRBJ2-7; 8 nucleotides in the junction match TRBD2. The nucleotides read TGCAGTGCAAAGACTAGCGAGACCCACTACGAGCAGTACTTC. It encodes CSAKTSETHYEQYF.